Listed below are T cell receptor beta chains from one sample, sequenced in a study of spatial heterogeneity in lung cancer. From the 5' RACE reads, TCRdb called clonotypes with MiXCR, one entry per CDR3 protein. The sample lists approximately 70,000 distinct CDR3 sequences; less than 9.5% were seen once. Sequencing was performed on PBMCs, taken at follow-up. These receptor sequences come from a female donor with early-stage non-small cell lung cancer. Each CDR3 is given with its conserved first and last residue. Fields, in order: clone size, V gene, J gene, D gene, CDR3 protein, CDR3 DNA. A D gene is named only where the DNA matches it firmly. Not all rows give a size; the values are once, few, many and, for expanded clones, a class.

>-|TRBV20-1|TRBJ2-2|-
CSAPDGSGELFF
TGCAGTGCCCCCGATGGGTCCGGGGAGCTGTTTTTT
>many|TRBV11-2|TRBJ1-1|-
CASAPWGGQNTEAFF
TGTGCCAGCGCCCCGTGGGGGGGACAGAACACTGAAGCTTTCTTT
>many|TRBV5-1|TRBJ2-4|-
CASSSGMGDIQYF
TGCGCCAGCAGCTCCGGGATGGGGGACATTCAGTACTTC
>few|TRBV12-3/TRBV12-4|TRBJ2-3|TRBD2
CASSPSGRADTQYF
TGTGCCAGCAGTCCTAGCGGGAGAGCAGATACGCAGTATTTT
>-|TRBV12-3/TRBV12-4|TRBJ1-2|-
CASSPRGYGYTF
TGTGCCAGCAGTCCTCGAGGCTATGGCTACACCTTC
>few|TRBV7-9|TRBJ2-1|-
CASSSPGLLNEQFF
TGTGCCAGCAGCTCCCCGGGACTCCTCAATGAGCAGTTCTTC
>few|TRBV12-3/TRBV12-4|TRBJ2-1|TRBD1
CASRPGQLNNEQFF
TGTGCCAGCAGACCGGGACAGCTAAACAATGAGCAGTTCTTC
>many|TRBV27|TRBJ1-5|-
CASSYGAGQPQHF
TGTGCCAGCAGTTACGGGGCAGGTCAGCCCCAGCATTTT
>many|TRBV7-6|TRBJ2-5|TRBD2
CASSFLRGVGETQYF
TGTGCCAGCAGCTTTTTACGGGGGGTCGGAGAGACCCAGTACTTC
>-|TRBV7-6|TRBJ2-5|-
CASSPHQSGSGETQYF
TGTGCCAGCAGCCCACATCAATCCGGGAGTGGGGAGACCCAGTACTTC
>many|TRBV7-2|TRBJ2-1|-
CASSLWGATNEQFF
TGTGCCAGCAGCTTATGGGGGGCCACCAATGAGCAGTTCTTC
>many|TRBV7-6|TRBJ2-4|TRBD2
CASSPSGTRGNIQYF
TGTGCCAGCAGCCCCTCCGGGACTAGAGGAAACATTCAGTACTTC
>-|TRBV24-1|TRBJ2-7|TRBD1
CATSDPGTGTYEQYF
TGTGCCACCAGTGATCCCGGGACAGGGACCTACGAGCAGTACTTC
>-|TRBV10-3|TRBJ2-3|-
CAISETPRDTQYF
TGTGCCATCAGTGAGACACCTAGGGATACGCAGTATTTT
>many|TRBV7-8|TRBJ2-3|-
CASSLRDTQYF
TGTGCCAGCAGCTTGAGAGATACGCAGTATTTT
>few|TRBV28|TRBJ1-2|-
CASSLFRMQAINYGYTF
TGTGCCAGCAGTTTATTCAGGATGCAGGCCATTAACTATGGCTACACCTTC
>-|TRBV7-9|TRBJ1-4|-
CASSLDSNEKLFF
TGTGCCAGCAGCTTAGATAGTAATGAAAAACTGTTTTTT
>-|TRBV11-2|TRBJ2-7|-
CASSFGGISYEQYF
TGTGCCAGCAGCTTTGGAGGGATCTCCTACGAGCAGTACTTC
>many|TRBV7-2|TRBJ2-1|TRBD2
CASSPRRTSGNEQFF
TGTGCCAGCAGCCCCCGACGGACTAGTGGGAATGAGCAGTTCTTC
>many|TRBV27|TRBJ1-6|TRBD1
CASNRQGNSPLHF
TGTGCCAGCAATCGACAGGGGAATTCACCCCTCCACTTT
>few|TRBV10-3|TRBJ2-3|TRBD2
CAISEGWIAGVGDTQYF
TGTGCCATCAGTGAGGGCTGGATAGCGGGAGTGGGAGATACGCAGTATTTT
>many|TRBV19|TRBJ2-7|TRBD1
CASRTDRGAYEQYF
TGTGCCAGTAGGACGGACAGGGGTGCCTACGAGCAGTACTTC
>medium-sized|TRBV7-9|TRBJ2-7|-
CASSLTGEQYF
TGTGCCAGCAGCCTTACTGGGGAGCAGTACTTC
>many|TRBV7-9|TRBJ2-2|TRBD1
CASSTYRGTNTGELFF
TGTGCCAGCAGCACATACAGGGGCACGAACACCGGGGAGCTGTTTTTT
>many|TRBV28|TRBJ2-6|TRBD1
CASSFNRGSGANVLTF
TGTGCCAGCAGTTTTAACAGGGGGTCTGGGGCCAACGTCCTGACTTTC
>many|TRBV2|TRBJ2-1|TRBD2
CASSVPSGSSYNEQFF
TGTGCCAGCAGTGTTCCTAGCGGAAGCTCCTACAATGAGCAGTTCTTC
>-|TRBV18|TRBJ2-7|TRBD2
CASSPIGLANPYEQYF
TGTGCCAGCTCACCCATAGGACTAGCGAATCCCTACGAGCAGTACTTC
>many|TRBV7-2|TRBJ1-1|-
CASSLARTDTEAFF
TGTGCCAGCAGCTTAGCCAGGACCGACACTGAAGCTTTCTTT
>many|TRBV29-1|TRBJ1-6|TRBD1
CSVAGQGGSPLHF
TGCAGCGTTGCGGGACAGGGAGGTTCACCCCTCCACTTT
>many|TRBV20-1|TRBJ2-7|-
CSALSARTLLGEQYF
TGCAGTGCTCTCTCAGCAAGGACCCTCCTGGGTGAGCAGTACTTC
>-|TRBV11-2|TRBJ1-1|TRBD1
CASSLMRGQGATFF
TGTGCCAGCAGCTTAATGCGGGGACAGGGAGCAACTTTCTTT
>few|TRBV5-1|TRBJ2-3|-
CASRYTGEGTDTQYF
TGCGCCAGCAGATATACAGGGGAGGGGACAGATACGCAGTATTTT
>many|TRBV14|TRBJ2-1|-
CASSQGPARSQFF
TGTGCCAGCAGCCAAGGGCCGGCACGCTCGCAGTTCTTC
>few|TRBV2|TRBJ2-5|-
CASSPDRAYAVETQYF
TGTGCCAGCAGTCCCGACCGGGCCTATGCGGTGGAGACCCAGTACTTC
>-|TRBV28|TRBJ2-1|TRBD1
CASSFGGTGGNEQFF
TGTGCCAGCAGTTTTGGTGGGACAGGGGGGAATGAGCAGTTCTTC
>many|TRBV20-1|TRBJ2-5|TRBD2
CSAIFGLAGRETQYF
TGCAGTGCTATATTCGGACTAGCGGGACGAGAGACCCAGTACTTC
>few|TRBV11-2|TRBJ2-1|TRBD2
CASSLVWTSGNEQFF
TGTGCCAGCAGCTTAGTTTGGACTAGCGGCAATGAGCAGTTCTTC
>few|TRBV7-2|TRBJ1-4|TRBD1
CASSLGQRNEKLFF
TGTGCCAGCAGCCTGGGACAGAGGAATGAAAAACTGTTTTTT
>few|TRBV29-1|TRBJ2-7|-
CSVGQYEQYF
TGCAGCGTTGGACAGTACGAGCAGTACTTC
>many|TRBV18|TRBJ2-7|-
CASSLGSRDEQYF
TGTGCCAGCTCACTCGGCTCCAGGGACGAGCAGTACTTC
>-|TRBV18|TRBJ2-7|TRBD2
CASSYRLAGGPYEQYF
TGTGCCAGCTCATACCGTCTAGCGGGAGGGCCCTACGAGCAGTACTTC
>few|TRBV7-8|TRBJ1-2|-
CASSLAPNYGYTF
TGTGCCAGCAGCTTAGCCCCTAACTATGGCTACACCTTC
>-|TRBV7-9|TRBJ1-1|TRBD1
CASSLGGQVLGAFF
TGTGCCAGCAGCTTAGGGGGACAGGTTTTGGGAGCTTTCTTT
>-|TRBV6-1|TRBJ2-3|-
CASSASINRDTQYF
TGTGCCAGCAGTGCATCAATTAATAGAGATACGCAGTATTTT